This record concerns one T cell receptor (beta chain) sequence. Its antigen is still unknown. Per-base quality was not reported, and no clone a single base away is much larger than it. Libraries were made using the immunoSEQ multiplex PCR assay. TCRdb provides this immuneACCESS table in a form limited to in-frame rearrangements. Some clones are lacking; in checked studies, under half of them reflect an unresolved V gene, and why the rest are absent is not known. In this sample the table shows hundreds of thousands of clones, roughly 88% of which occur a single time. Of the sample, about 0.01% falls within the top ten clones. Clipping removes 6 bases from V and 3 bases from J, with 8 as the unmatched junction base count. From its cysteine to its phenylalanine, the CDR3 spans 14 amino acids. The entry retains the CDR3 DNA only, 42 bases that are in frame from base 1. The sample comes from a study of shared T cell receptors in the human thymus (dated by TCRdb to the early 2020s). In terms of the full investigation: The study examined how self-reactive, shared T-cell receptor alpha chains are generated in the human thymus.

These data were likewise used in another study, on human thymus T cells. That second publication adds: Donors were immunologically healthy infants undergoing open corrective cardiac surgery for congenital heart defects in Finland. Thymus tissue was collected as surgical resects that were removed during corrective cardiac surgery. Usage of V and J gene segments appeared to be biased in both the thymic and the peripheral blood repertoires. The related research reported highly overlapping thymic TCR repertoires among unrelated individuals. The study used under 10 infant thymus samples plus four related peripheral blood samples to characterize TCR alpha and beta repertoires. Donor ages ranged from roughly 6 to 244 days, and the cohort comprised six or seven male and a couple of female infants. After being mechanically released from the tissue, thymocytes were kept at -70 degrees C in pellets of roughly 10-30 million cells. A QIAsymphony instrument was used to extract genomic DNA from the frozen cell pellets. The immunoSEQ multiplex PCR assay was used to amplify the TCRB and TCRAD loci from a standardized amount of quality-controlled genomic DNA. The V(D)J region was spanned by amplicons of a length sufficient to cover the CDR3 and to identify V and J genes. Through the commercial immunoSEQ service, the amplicons were sequenced on an Illumina platform. Primer bias and sequencing errors were corrected as previously described, and TCRAD and TCRB were defined on the basis of the IMGT database. immunoSEQ Analyzer 3.0 and VDJTools were used for repertoire analysis, which covered basic statistics, V/J segment usage, diversity estimates, rarefaction and pairwise overlap. Chao1, ChaoE, Efron-Thisted, Shannon and inverse Simpson indices were used to estimate diversity, which was also estimated on datasets down-sampled to the smallest sample. Repertoire overlap used strict matching of CDR3 nucleotide sequence, V gene and J gene, with Jaccard-based multidimensional scaling clustering. Thymus samples yielded on average roughly 810,000 unique TCRB clonotypes, compared with 80,000 to 85,000 from blood samples.

The TCR sequence derives from a boy in the first two years of life with a congenital heart defect. Donor details come from another sample of the same person, matched by shared clones. Sequencing was carried out using thymocytes. The rearrangement joined TRBV6-7 to TRBJ2-7; 7 middle bases align to TRBD1. TRBV6-7 is an ORF, and what it does is uncertain. The CDR3 has the sequence CASRDGDRGYEQYF. The DNA is TGTGCCAGCAGGGATGGGGACAGAGGCTACGAGCAGTACTTC.